The 21 T cell receptor beta chains in this list originate from one sample, sequenced in a study of blood T cell repertoires in COVID-19. Assay: immunoSEQ multiplex PCR; the TCRdb copy retains only in-frame clones and omits some. The sample comprises around 50,000 clones, around four fifths of which are singletons, and less than 5.5% rests with the top ten. The sequenced material came from peripheral blood. The receptors were sampled from a human donor in a cohort sampled during active COVID-19.

The chain joins TRBV24-1 to TRBJ2-2; unclear D gene. Trimming removed 9 bases at V and 1 base at J, with 11 bases between. The V gene's germline CDR1 is KGHDR and CDR2 SFDVKD. CDR3 length equals 14 residues. The CDR3 sequence is CATSTYGNTGELFF. CDR3 nucleotide sequence: TGTGCCACCTCCACGTACGGGAACACCGGGGAGCTGTTTTTT.

The chain employs TRBV29-1 and TRBJ1-1, with D possibly being TRBD1 (5 bases). Germline V lookup: CDR1 SQVTM, CDR2 ANQGSEA. The V end was cut by 6 bases, the J end by 4 bases, with 6 bases between. CDR3 length equals 10 residues. In nucleotides, the CDR3 is TGCAGCGTGGGGGGCACTGAAGCTTTCTTT. This gives the protein CSVGGTEAFF.

The V call is TRBV5-1, the J call TRBJ2-1; 8 positions agree with TRBD1. The CDR3 covers 14 residues. V lost 0 bases to trimming and J lost 8 bases; unmatched junction nucleotides: 4. Germline CDR1 is SGHRS and CDR2 is YFSETQ. The CDR3 sequence: CASSLEAQGDEQFF. The DNA for the CDR3 is TGCGCCAGCAGCTTGGAGGCACAGGGGGATGAGCAGTTCTTC.

The chain is built from TRBV5-6 and TRBJ1-2; D is uncertain. Per germline, CDR1 SGHDT and CDR2 YYEEEE. The CDR3 covers 15 residues. The germline V and J ends were trimmed by 4 bases and 5 bases, with 18 bases remaining between them. The CDR3 region has the DNA TGTGCCAGCAGCGCTTGGTCCAGGCCTTTATATGGCTACACCTTC. It specifies CASSAWSRPLYGYTF.

V and J are TRBV5-4 and TRBJ1-2; D is ambiguous. The CDR3 runs to 14 residues. V dropped 0 bases and J dropped 8 bases, with 14 bases sitting between them. Germline values: CDR1 SGHNT, CDR2 YYREEE (reference sequence). The CDR3 nucleotides are TGTGCCAGCAGCTTGGACACAGACCGGAGGGGCTACACCTTC. Its protein product is CASSLDTDRRGYTF. Drawing the rest from reference TRBV5-4 and TRBJ1-2, the complete variable domain is ETGVTQSPTHLIKTRGQQVTLRCSSQSGHNTVSWYQQALGQGPQFIFQYYREEENGRGNFPPRFSGLQFPNYSSELNVNALELDDSALYLCASSLDTDRRGYTFGSGTRLTVV.

V and J are TRBV4-1 and TRBJ2-5; 8 bases fit TRBD2. V lost 0 bases to trimming and J lost 4 bases; unmatched junction nucleotides: 7. Germline CDR1 and CDR2: MGHRA and YSYEKL. The CDR3 runs to 16 residues. This CDR3 is CASSQEPGGVRETQYF. Written as DNA, the CDR3 is TGCGCCAGCAGCCAAGAGCCGGGGGGGGTGAGAGAGACCCAGTACTTC.

The chain has TRBV10-2 and TRBJ1-1; TRBD1 matches 7 bases. V lost 10 bases and J lost 6; bases outside the gene matches: 11. The CDR3 consists of 13 residues. Germline assignment: CDR1 WSHSY and CDR2 SAAADI. The DNA for the CDR3 is TGCGCCACCAGCATCGTCAGGGGGGCTGAAGCTTTCTTT. Its translation: CATSIVRGAEAFF.

The chain employs TRBV5-5 and TRBJ1-1; D call uncertain. There are 12 residues in the CDR3. Germline assignment: CDR1 SGHKS and CDR2 YYEKEE (reference sequence). The ends were cut back, 3 bases at V and 2 bases at J, with 5 bases in the middle. Here the CDR3 reads CASSSRNTEAFF. CDR3 in DNA: TGTGCCAGCAGCTCCCGTAACACTGAAGCTTTCTTT.

The chain uses TRBV18 and TRBJ2-1, with 11 bases lining up with TRBD1. The CDR3 covers 19 residues. Germline V lookup: CDR1 KGHSH, CDR2 LQKENI. The ends lost 5 bases at V and 0 bases at J; junction bases unmatched: 12. The DNA for the CDR3 is TGTGCCAGCTCAATGGGACAGGGGGGACTCTCGAGCTCCTACAATGAGCAGTTCTTC. Amino acid sequence: CASSMGQGGLSSSYNEQFF.

This chain joins TRBV5-1 and TRBJ1-2; D perhaps matches TRBD1 (5 bases). Germline values: CDR1 SGHRS, CDR2 YFSETQ. The CDR3 length is 16 residues. Trimming removed 3 bases from V and 4 bases from J, with 19 bases in between. The CDR3 DNA sequence: TGCGCCAGCAGCTCAACGCAAGCCGACAGTTCCTATGGCTACACCTTC. Amino acids: CASSSTQADSSYGYTF.

In this sample, this clone turned up a few times. The rearrangement uses TRBV2 and TRBJ2-2; D might be TRBD1 (5 bases). V lost 7 bases and J 6 bases, leaving 15 bases between the germline ends. The CDR3 runs to 14 residues. Germline V gives CDR1 SNHLY, CDR2 FYNNEI. The CDR3 reads CASTIGASPGELFF. CDR3 bases: TGTGCCAGCACTATAGGGGCGTCCCCCGGGGAGCTGTTTTTT. The full variable domain, in which reference TRBV2 and TRBJ2-2 provide the parts outside the CDR3, is EPEVTQTPSHQVTQMGQEVILRCVPISNHLYFYWYRQILGQKVEFLVSFYNNEISEKSEIFDDQFSVERPDGSNFTLKIRSTKLEDSAMYFCASTIGASPGELFFGEGSRLTVL.

The rearrangement uses TRBV2 and TRBJ1-1; 7 nucleotides match TRBD1. The CDR3 runs to 14 residues. The ends lost 7 bases at V and 5 bases at J; junction bases unmatched: 10. Germline V gives CDR1 SNHLY, CDR2 FYNNEI. The CDR3 DNA reads as TGTGCCAGCACCACTGACAGGGTAGGGACTGAAGCTTTCTTT. Translating it yields CASTTDRVGTEAFF.

The chain recombines TRBV19 with TRBJ1-2; D is perhaps TRBD1 (5 bases). This CDR3 is 13 amino acids long. Germline CDR1 reads LNHDA; CDR2 reads SQIVND (reference sequence). Deletions cut 5 bases from V and 3 bases from J, with 10 bases between. The DNA for the CDR3 is TGTGCCAGTAGTTCTGTAGGGGACTATGGCTACACCTTC. Translated, it gives CASSSVGDYGYTF.

This clone was seen more than once but under ten times. The chain combines TRBV3-1 (or the pseudogene TRBV3-2) with TRBJ1-1, with 7 nucleotides matching TRBD1. Germline CDR1 is LGHDT and CDR2 is YNNKEL (reference sequence). CDR3 length: 15 residues. Trimming took 10 bases from V and 0 from J; bases not matched to a gene: 11. The CDR3 DNA reads as TGTGCCACCTCCCCCTCGGACAGGCTGAACACTGAAGCTTTCTTT. Translated, it gives CATSPSDRLNTEAFF.

In its sample, this clone was seen a few times. The V gene is TRBV5-1, the J gene TRBJ2-3; D perhaps matches TRBD2 (6 bases). The CDR3 consists of 15 residues. V lost 1 base, J lost 4 bases, and 13 bases lay in between. CDR1 SGHRS and CDR2 YFSETQ come from the germline V gene. The CDR3 DNA reads as TGCGCCAGCAGCTTGCCCCCCGGGGGTGCAGATACGCAGTATTTT. It is translated as CASSLPPGGADTQYF.

This clone has a single count. This rearrangement joins TRBV11-3 to TRBJ1-1, with D unclear. Deletions cut 4 bases from V and 10 bases from J, with 7 bases between. Germline V gene data show CDR1 as SGHNT and CDR2 as YENEEA. This CDR3 region has 10 residues. CDR3 sequence (DNA): TGTGCCAGCAGCTCTCCGGGAGCTTTCTTT. This gives the protein CASSSPGAFF.

The chain links TRBV10-2 to TRBJ2-7; TRBD1 matches 8 bases. Trimming removed 5 bases from V and 0 bases from J; junction bases left unmatched: 6. Germline assignment: CDR1 WSHSY and CDR2 SAAADI. This CDR3 has 15 amino acids. The CDR3 region is CASSQSGTGSYEQYF. The CDR3 nucleotides are TGCGCCAGCAGTCAATCCGGGACAGGCTCCTACGAGCAGTACTTC.

In its sample, this clone was seen a few times. The sample holds other DNA sequences that translate to the same CDR3. The V gene is TRBV12-3 or TRBV12-4, the J gene TRBJ2-1; D gene ambiguous. Trimming removed 1 base at V and 5 bases at J, with 6 bases between. The length of the CDR3 is 13 residues. The CDR3 protein is CASSLGQNNEQFF. In DNA form, the CDR3 reads TGTGCCAGCAGTTTAGGGCAGAACAATGAGCAGTTCTTC.

The chain links TRBV12-3 or TRBV12-4 to TRBJ1-2; weak D call: TRBD1 (5 bases). Trimming removed 3 bases at V and 7 bases at J, with 9 bases between. The CDR3 is 12 amino acids. CDR3 amino acids: CASSFRGSGYTF. CDR3 nucleotide sequence: TGTGCCAGCAGTTTTAGGGGTTCTGGCTACACCTTC.

The chain employs TRBV28 and TRBJ2-7; 9 nucleotides align to TRBD2. CDR1 and CDR2 (germline): MDHEN, SYDVKM. Unmatched junction bases numbered 8, after V lost 6 bases and J lost 5 bases. The CDR3 loop spans 14 amino acids. This CDR3 is CASRPGLASNEQYF. CDR3 in DNA: TGTGCCAGCAGGCCGGGACTAGCAAGCAACGAGCAGTACTTC.

This chain joins TRBV27 and TRBJ2-7; possible D gene TRBD2, 6 bases. The CDR3 covers 15 residues. The V gene lost 5 bases and the J gene lost 0 bases, with 14 bases spanning the gap. Germline loops: CDR1 MNHEY, CDR2 SMNVEV (reference sequence). DNA of the CDR3: TGTGCCAGCAGTCTGGGACTTCCAAGCTCCTACGAGCAGTACTTC. This sequence encodes CASSLGLPSSYEQYF.